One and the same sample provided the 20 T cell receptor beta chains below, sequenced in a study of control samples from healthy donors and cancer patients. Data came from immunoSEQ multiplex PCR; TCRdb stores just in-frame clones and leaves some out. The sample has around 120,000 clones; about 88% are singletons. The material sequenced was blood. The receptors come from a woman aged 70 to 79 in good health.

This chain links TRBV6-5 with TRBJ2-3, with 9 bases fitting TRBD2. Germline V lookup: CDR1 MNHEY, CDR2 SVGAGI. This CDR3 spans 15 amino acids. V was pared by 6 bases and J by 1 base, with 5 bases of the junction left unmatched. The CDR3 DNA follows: TGTGCCAGCAGACCGACTAGCGGACGCACAGATACGCAGTATTTT. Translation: CASRPTSGRTDTQYF.

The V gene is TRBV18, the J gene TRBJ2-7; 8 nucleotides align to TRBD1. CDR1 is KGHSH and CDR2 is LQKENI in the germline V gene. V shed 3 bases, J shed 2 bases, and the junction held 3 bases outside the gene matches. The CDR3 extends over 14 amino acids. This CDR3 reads CASSPSTGAYEQYF. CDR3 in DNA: TGTGCCAGCTCACCCTCGACAGGGGCCTACGAGCAGTACTTC.

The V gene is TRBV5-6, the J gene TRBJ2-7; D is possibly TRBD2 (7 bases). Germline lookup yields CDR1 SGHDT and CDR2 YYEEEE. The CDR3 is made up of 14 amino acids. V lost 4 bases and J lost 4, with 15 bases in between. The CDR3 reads CASSPGGGAYEQYF. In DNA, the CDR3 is TGTGCCAGCAGCCCCGGTGGGGGGGCATACGAGCAGTACTTC. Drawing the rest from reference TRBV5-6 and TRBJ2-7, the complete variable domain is DAGVTQSPTHLIKTRGQQVTLRCSPKSGHDTVSWYQQALGQGPQFIFQYYEEEERQRGNFPDRFSGHQFPNYSSELNVNALLLGDSALYLCASSPGGGAYEQYFGPGTRLTVT.

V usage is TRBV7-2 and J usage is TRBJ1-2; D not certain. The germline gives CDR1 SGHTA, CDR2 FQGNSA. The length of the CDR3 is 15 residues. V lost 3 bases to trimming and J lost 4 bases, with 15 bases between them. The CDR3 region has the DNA TGTGCCAGCAGCTTCGCTCCGGGGTTCATCTATGGCTACACCTTC. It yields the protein CASSFAPGFIYGYTF.

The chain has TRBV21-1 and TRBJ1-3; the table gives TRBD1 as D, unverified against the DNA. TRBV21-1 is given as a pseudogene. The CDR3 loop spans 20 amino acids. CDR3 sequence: CASSKAGDRGPLSSGNTIYF. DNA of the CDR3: TGTGCCAGCAGCAAAGCAGGAGACAGGGGGCCCCTTAGCTCTGGAAACACCATATATTTT.

In DNA form, the CDR3 reads TGTGCCAGTAGTGTCGCAGGCTTGAATCAGCCCCAGCATTTT. It yields the protein CASSVAGLNQPQHF. This rearrangement joins TRBV19 to TRBJ1-5; D is ambiguous. CDR1 and CDR2 from the germline V gene are LNHDA and SQIVND (reference sequence). CDR3 length: 14 amino acids. V was shortened by 5 bases and J by 4 bases, with 12 bases between the two germline ends.

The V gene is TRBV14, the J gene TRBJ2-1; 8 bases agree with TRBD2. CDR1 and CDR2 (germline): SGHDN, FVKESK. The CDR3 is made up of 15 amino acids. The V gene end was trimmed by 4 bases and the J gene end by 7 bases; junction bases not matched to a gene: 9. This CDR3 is CASSRWGAGGNEQFF. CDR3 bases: TGTGCCAGCAGCCGCTGGGGTGCGGGGGGAAATGAGCAGTTCTTC.

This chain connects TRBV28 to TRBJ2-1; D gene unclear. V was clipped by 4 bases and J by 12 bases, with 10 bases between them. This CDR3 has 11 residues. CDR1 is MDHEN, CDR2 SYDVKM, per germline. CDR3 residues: CASSWQFGQFF. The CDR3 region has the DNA TGTGCCAGCAGTTGGCAGTTCGGGCAGTTCTTC.

CDR3 loop: CASSFKRGGADTQYF. CDR3 in DNA: TGTGCCAGCAGCTTTAAGCGGGGGGGGGCAGATACGCAGTATTTT. This chain links TRBV7-6 with TRBJ2-3, with 10 positions matching TRBD2. J gave up 4 bases and V 3 bases, and 4 bases lay outside the gene matches. CDR3 length: 15 residues. Germline loops: CDR1 SGHVS, CDR2 FNYEAQ. The whole variable domain, remainder taken from reference TRBV7-6 and TRBJ2-3, is GAGVSQSPRYKVTKRGQDVALRCDPISGHVSLYWYRQALGQGPEFLTYFNYEAQQDKSGLPNDRFSAERPEGSISTLTIQRTEQRDSAMYRCASSFKRGGADTQYFGPGTRLTVL.

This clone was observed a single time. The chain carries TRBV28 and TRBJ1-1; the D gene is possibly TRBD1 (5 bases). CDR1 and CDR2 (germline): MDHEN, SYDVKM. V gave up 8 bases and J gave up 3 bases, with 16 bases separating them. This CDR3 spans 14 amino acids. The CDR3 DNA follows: TGTGCCAGCTCAGCAGGGACGGGGTACACTGAAGCTTTCTTT. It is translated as CASSAGTGYTEAFF.

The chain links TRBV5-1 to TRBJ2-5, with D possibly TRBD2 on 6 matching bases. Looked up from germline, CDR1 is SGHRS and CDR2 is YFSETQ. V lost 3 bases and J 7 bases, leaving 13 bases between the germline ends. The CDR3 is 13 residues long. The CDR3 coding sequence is TGCGCCAGCAGCTGGGACCGGGGAGGGACCCAGTACTTC. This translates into CASSWDRGGTQYF.

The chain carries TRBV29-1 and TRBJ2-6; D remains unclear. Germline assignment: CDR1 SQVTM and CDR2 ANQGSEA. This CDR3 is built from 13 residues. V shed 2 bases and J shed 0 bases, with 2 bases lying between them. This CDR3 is CSVEPSGANVLTF. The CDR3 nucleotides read TGCAGCGTTGAACCCTCTGGGGCCAACGTCCTGACTTTC.

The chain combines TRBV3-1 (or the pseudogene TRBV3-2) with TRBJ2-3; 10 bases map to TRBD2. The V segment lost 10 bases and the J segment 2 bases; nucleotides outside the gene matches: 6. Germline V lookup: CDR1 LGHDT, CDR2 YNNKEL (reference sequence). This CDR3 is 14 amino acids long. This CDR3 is CATGLADDTDTQYF. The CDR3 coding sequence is TGTGCCACCGGACTAGCGGACGACACAGATACGCAGTATTTT.

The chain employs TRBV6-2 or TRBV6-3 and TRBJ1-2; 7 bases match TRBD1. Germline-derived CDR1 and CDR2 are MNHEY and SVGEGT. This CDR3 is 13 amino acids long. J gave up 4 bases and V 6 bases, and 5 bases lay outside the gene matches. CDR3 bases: TGTGCCAGCAGCCAACAGGGGATCTATGGCTACACCTTC. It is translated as CASSQQGIYGYTF.

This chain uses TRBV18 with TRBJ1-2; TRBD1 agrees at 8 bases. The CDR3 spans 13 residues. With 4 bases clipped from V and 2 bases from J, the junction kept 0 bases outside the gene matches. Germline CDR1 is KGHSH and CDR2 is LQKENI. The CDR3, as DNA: TGTGCCAGCTCACGACAGGGGAACTATGGCTACACCTTC. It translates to CASSRQGNYGYTF.

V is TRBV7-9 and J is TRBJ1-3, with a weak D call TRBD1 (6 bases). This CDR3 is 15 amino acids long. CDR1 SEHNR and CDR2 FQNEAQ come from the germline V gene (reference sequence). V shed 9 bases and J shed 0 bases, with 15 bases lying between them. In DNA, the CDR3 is TGTGCCAGTTCAGGGGTCCGATACTCTGGAAACACCATATATTTT. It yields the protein CASSGVRYSGNTIYF.

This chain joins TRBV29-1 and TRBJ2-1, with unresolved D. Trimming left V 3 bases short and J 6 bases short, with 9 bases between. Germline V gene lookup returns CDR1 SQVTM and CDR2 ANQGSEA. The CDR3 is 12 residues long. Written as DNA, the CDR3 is TGCAGCGTTGAGCCCGTTTCCAATGAGCAGTTCTTC. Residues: CSVEPVSNEQFF.

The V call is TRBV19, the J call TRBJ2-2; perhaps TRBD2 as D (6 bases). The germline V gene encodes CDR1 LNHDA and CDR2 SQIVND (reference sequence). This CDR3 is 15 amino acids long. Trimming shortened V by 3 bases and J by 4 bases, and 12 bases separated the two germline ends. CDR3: CASSIWGLTTGELFF. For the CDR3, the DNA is TGTGCCAGTAGTATTTGGGGACTTACCACCGGGGAGCTGTTTTTT.

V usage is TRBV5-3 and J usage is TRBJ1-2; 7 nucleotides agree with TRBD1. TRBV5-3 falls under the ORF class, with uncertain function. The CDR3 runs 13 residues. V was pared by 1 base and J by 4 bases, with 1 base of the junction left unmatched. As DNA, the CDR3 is TGTGCCAGAAGCTTGTGGACAGGCTATGGCTACACCTTC. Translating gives CARSLWTGYGYTF.

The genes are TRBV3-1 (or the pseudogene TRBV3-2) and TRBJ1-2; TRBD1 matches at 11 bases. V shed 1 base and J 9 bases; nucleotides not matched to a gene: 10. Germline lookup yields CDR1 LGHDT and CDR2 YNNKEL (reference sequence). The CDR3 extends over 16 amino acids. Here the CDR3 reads CASSQVPGQGVSSYTF. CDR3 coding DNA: TGTGCCAGCAGCCAAGTCCCGGGACAGGGGGTTAGTAGCTACACCTTC.